This paragraph reports one TCR beta chain. The antigen remains undetermined. CDR1 is KGHDR and CDR2 is SFDVKD in the germline V gene. V was cut by 0 bases and J by 5 bases, with 10 bases left in between. The CDR3 consists of 15 residues. The data belong to a study of vaccination effects on CD4 cells after COVID-19. The study's findings and limits: Clones from infection and from vaccination both contracted markedly late after vaccination.

Method: immunoSEQ multiplex PCR; TCRdb's copy keeps in-frame clones and lacks some. The sample consists of tens of thousands of clones, about two thirds of them appearing once. With more than nine days of culture completed, CD4+ T cells were isolated. The V call is TRBV24-1, the J call TRBJ2-1; a possible D gene is TRBD1 (6 bases). Sequencing was performed on CD4+ T cells from PBMCs cultured without peptide, taken before COVID-19 vaccination. The TCR comes from a human donor who had a prior SARS-CoV-2 infection. The chain's CDR3 is CATSDLRAGDNEQFF. The CDR3 DNA sequence: TGTGCCACCAGTGATTTGCGTGCAGGGGACAATGAGCAGTTCTTC.